A selection of T cell receptor beta chains follows, all from one sample in a study of CD8 T cells in Susac syndrome. Each CDR3 protein is one row after TCRdb ran MiXCR on the immunoSEQ multiplex PCR reads. The table shows around 300,000 distinct CDR3 sequences, with 85% occurring only once. Source material: CD8+ T cells from PBMCs. The receptors were sampled from a human donor with multiple sclerosis. The CDR3 runs from the conserved cysteine through the conserved F or W. A D gene is named only where the DNA matches it firmly. Size is stated for part of the rows, as once, few or many counts, or as a class when the clone is expanded.

v_call	clone_size	j_call	d_call	cdr3_aa	cdr3_nt
TRBV29-1	NA	TRBJ2-7	TRBD2	CSVEGGSVYEQYF	TGCAGCGTCGAAGGCGGGAGCGTCTACGAGCAGTACTTC
TRBV9	NA	TRBJ2-1	NA	CASSVSGVPYNEQFF	TGTGCCAGCAGCGTAAGCGGTGTCCCCTACAATGAGCAGTTCTTC
TRBV4-1	once	TRBJ2-1	TRBD2	CASSPTASGYNEQFF	TGCGCCAGCAGCCCTACAGCTAGCGGCTACAATGAGCAGTTCTTC
TRBV27	once	TRBJ2-2	TRBD2	CASSLGLAGEVRTGELFF	TGTGCCAGCAGTTTAGGATTAGCGGGAGAGGTCCGCACCGGGGAGCTGTTTTTT
TRBV7-9	NA	TRBJ2-3	TRBD1	CASSLGDRPSTDTQYF	TGTGCCAGCAGCTTAGGGGACAGGCCCAGCACAGATACGCAGTATTTT
TRBV18	NA	TRBJ2-1	TRBD2	CASSPRLAGAHEQFF	TGTGCCAGCTCACCCCGCCTAGCGGGAGCGCATGAGCAGTTCTTC
TRBV5-6	NA	TRBJ2-7	TRBD2	CASSPIGPSGRAGYEQYF	TGTGCCAGCAGCCCAATTGGGCCTAGCGGGAGGGCCGGGTACGAGCAGTACTTC
TRBV28	NA	TRBJ2-5	TRBD2	CASRASGRYQETQYF	TGTGCCAGCAGGGCTAGCGGGAGGTACCAAGAGACCCAGTACTTC
TRBV7-3	NA	TRBJ2-1	NA	CASSPTRTLYNEQFF	TGTGCCAGCAGCCCGACTAGGACCCTCTACAATGAGCAGTTCTTC
TRBV4-1	NA	TRBJ2-7	TRBD2	CASSQGRTSGDEQYF	TGCGCCAGCAGCCAAGGCCGGACTAGCGGAGACGAGCAGTACTTC
TRBV15	NA	TRBJ2-7	TRBD1	CATSRDVTGGSYEQYF	TGTGCCACCAGCAGAGATGTAACAGGGGGAAGCTACGAGCAGTACTTC
TRBV9	few	TRBJ2-7	TRBD2	CASSVDWTSGTYEQYF	TGTGCCAGCAGCGTAGACTGGACTAGCGGGACCTACGAGCAGTACTTC
TRBV7-9	NA	TRBJ1-1	NA	CASSDSRLKDSMNTEAFF	TGTGCCAGCAGCGACTCCCGACTTAAGGACAGCATGAACACTGAAGCTTTCTTT
TRBV28	NA	TRBJ2-7	TRBD2	CASSPLAGRPYEQYF	TGTGCCAGCAGTCCCCTAGCGGGACGGCCCTACGAGCAGTACTTC
TRBV24-1	once	TRBJ2-2	NA	CATKGIYRDTGELFF	TGTGCCACCAAAGGCATATACAGGGACACCGGGGAGCTGTTTTTT
TRBV6-2/TRBV6-3	few	TRBJ2-1	NA	CASSYYLGPPYNEQFF	TGTGCCAGCAGTTACTATCTGGGCCCACCCTACAATGAGCAGTTCTTC
TRBV30	NA	TRBJ2-1	NA	CAWRGPGKYNEQFF	TGTGCCTGGAGGGGACCAGGAAAATACAATGAGCAGTTCTTC
TRBV4-1	once	TRBJ2-7	TRBD2	CASSQYPPLAGGPSGEQYF	TGCGCCAGCAGCCAGTACCCGCCTCTAGCGGGAGGGCCCTCCGGTGAGCAGTACTTC